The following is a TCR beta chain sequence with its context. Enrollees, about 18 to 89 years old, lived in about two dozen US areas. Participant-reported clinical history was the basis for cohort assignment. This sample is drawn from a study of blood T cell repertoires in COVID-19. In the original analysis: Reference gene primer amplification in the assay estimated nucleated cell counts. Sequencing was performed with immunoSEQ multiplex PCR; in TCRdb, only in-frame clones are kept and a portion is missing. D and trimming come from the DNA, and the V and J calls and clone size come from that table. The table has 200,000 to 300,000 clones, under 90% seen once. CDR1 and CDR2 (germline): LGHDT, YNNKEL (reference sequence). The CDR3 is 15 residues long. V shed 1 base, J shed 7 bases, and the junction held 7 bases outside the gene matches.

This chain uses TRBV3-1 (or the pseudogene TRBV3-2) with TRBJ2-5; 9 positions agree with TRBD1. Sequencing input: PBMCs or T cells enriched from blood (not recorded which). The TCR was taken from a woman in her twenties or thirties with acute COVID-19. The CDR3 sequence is CASSQVLGQGLTQYF. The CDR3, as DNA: TGTGCCAGCAGCCAAGTCCTAGGACAGGGGCTGACCCAGTACTTC.